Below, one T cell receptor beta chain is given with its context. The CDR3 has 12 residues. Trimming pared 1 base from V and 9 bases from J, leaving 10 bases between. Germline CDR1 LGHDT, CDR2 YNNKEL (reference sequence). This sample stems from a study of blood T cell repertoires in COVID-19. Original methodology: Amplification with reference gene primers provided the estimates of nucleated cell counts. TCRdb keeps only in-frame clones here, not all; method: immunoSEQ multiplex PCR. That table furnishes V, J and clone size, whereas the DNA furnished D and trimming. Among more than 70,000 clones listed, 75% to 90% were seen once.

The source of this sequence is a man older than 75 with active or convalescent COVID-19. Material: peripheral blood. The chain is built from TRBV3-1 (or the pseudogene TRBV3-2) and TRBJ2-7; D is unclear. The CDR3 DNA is TGTGCCAGCAGCCAAGTAGCCTTTCTGCAGTACTTC. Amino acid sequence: CASSQVAFLQYF.